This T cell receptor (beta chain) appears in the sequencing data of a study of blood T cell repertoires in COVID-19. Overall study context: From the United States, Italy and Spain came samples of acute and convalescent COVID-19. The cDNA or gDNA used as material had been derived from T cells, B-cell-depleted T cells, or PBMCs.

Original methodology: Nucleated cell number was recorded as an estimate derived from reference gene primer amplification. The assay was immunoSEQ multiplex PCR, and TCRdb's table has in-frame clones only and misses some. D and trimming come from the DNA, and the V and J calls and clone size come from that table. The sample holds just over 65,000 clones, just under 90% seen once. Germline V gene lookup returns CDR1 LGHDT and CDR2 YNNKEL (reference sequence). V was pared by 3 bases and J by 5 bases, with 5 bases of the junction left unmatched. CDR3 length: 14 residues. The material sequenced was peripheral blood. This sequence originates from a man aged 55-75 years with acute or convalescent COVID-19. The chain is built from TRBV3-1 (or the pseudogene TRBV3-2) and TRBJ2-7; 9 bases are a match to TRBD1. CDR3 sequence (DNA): TGTGCCAGCAGCCACTTGGACAGGGGACACGAGCAGTACTTC. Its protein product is CASSHLDRGHEQYF.